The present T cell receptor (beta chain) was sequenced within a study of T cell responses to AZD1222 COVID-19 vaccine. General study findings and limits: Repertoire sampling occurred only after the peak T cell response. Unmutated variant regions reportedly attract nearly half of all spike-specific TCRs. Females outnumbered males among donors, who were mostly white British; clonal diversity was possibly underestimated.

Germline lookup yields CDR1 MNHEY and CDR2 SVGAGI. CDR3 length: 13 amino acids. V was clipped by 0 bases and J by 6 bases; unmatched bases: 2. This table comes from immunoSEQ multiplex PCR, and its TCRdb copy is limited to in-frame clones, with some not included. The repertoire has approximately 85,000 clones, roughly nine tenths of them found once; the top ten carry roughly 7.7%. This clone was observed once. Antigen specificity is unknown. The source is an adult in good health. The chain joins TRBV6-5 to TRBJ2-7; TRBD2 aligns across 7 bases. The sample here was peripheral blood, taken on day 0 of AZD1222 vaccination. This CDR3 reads CASSYSGGVEQYF. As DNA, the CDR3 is TGTGCCAGCAGTTACTCGGGGGGGGTCGAGCAGTACTTC.